These 2 T cell receptor beta chains originate from one sample sequenced in a study of T cell repertoires in ileal Crohn's disease. Data came from immunoSEQ multiplex PCR; TCRdb stores just in-frame clones and leaves some out. Of 9,600 or so clones listed, just over 75% are singletons. The sample taken for sequencing was ileal tissue. Source of these receptors: an adult with Crohn's disease.

This clone was recorded a few times. J is TRBJ1-4 and V is TRBV28; 9 bases are shared with TRBD1. The CDR3 runs 16 residues. Trimming at V came to 5 bases and at J to 9 bases, leaving 13 bases not matched to a gene. Germline CDR1 reads MDHEN; CDR2 reads SYDVKM. The CDR3 here is CASSIATGGSLKKLFF. For the CDR3, the DNA is TGTGCCAGCAGTATCGCTACAGGGGGCAGCCTCAAAAAACTGTTTTTT.

V is TRBV6-6 and J is TRBJ1-1; 7 bases line up with TRBD1. This CDR3 has 13 amino acids. Germline values: CDR1 MNHNY, CDR2 SVGAGI (reference sequence). V shed 6 bases, J shed 6 bases, and the junction held 7 bases outside the gene matches. CDR3 sequence reads: CASRATGESEAFF. The DNA for the CDR3 is TGTGCCAGCAGAGCAACAGGGGAATCTGAAGCTTTCTTT.